This T cell receptor (beta chain) was recovered during a study of blood T cell repertoires in COVID-19. About the research overall: Sites across the United States, Italy and Spain contributed samples from acute and convalescent COVID-19. PBMCs, B-cell-depleted T cells, or T cells were the source of the cDNA or gDNA that made up the material.

Enrolled through a virtual design, the participants were between 18 and 89 years of age and came from under 30 US areas. Symptom resolution, clearance, or two negative PCRs marked the recovered donors of Cohort 3. Germline lookup yields CDR1 SGHRS and CDR2 YFSETQ. V dropped 4 bases and J dropped 3; count of bases not matched to a gene: 14. The CDR3 covers 18 residues. Sequencing used immunoSEQ multiplex PCR; TCRdb keeps in-frame clones, though not all of them. The sample has approximately 200,000 clones, around 86% seen once. Material: PBMCs or T cells enriched from blood (not recorded which). This chain links TRBV5-1 with TRBJ2-5; 11 bases fit TRBD1. This receptor was identified in a woman aged 30 to 39 who had recovered from COVID-19. The CDR3 bases are TGCGCCAGCAGCCAAGGACCCGGGGGGACAGGGGGAAAAGAGACCCAGTACTTC. This codes for CASSQGPGGTGGKETQYF.